The source of this T cell receptor beta chain is a study of shared clonotypes between healthy human individuals. Genomic DNA belonging to each subset was distributed in equal measure over several immunoSEQ plates. Replicate PCRs from sorted subsets contained around 190 ng DNA, which is roughly 30,000 T cell genomes. Authors' analysis steps: With immunoSEQ giving junction-only sequences and no quality scores, filtering differed. Produced via immunoSEQ multiplex PCR; TCRdb's table is partial and in-frame only. V, J and clone size derive from that table, while D and trimming were established from the DNA sequence. This table has approximately 2.5 million clones, approximately 93% appearing once. CDR3 size: 14 residues. Trimming cost V 3 bases and J 6 bases, with 15 bases left between them. Germline V CDR1 and CDR2: SQVTM, ANQGSEA. Notes on the study in general: Clonotype sharing across donors was expected to vary with sequencing depth.

As regards this clone: Antigen specificity is unknown.

Sequences were obtained from naive CD4+ T cells from PBMCs. Noted subset: CD45RA+ positively selected. The sequence was collected from a man in his late teens or twenties in good health. Some clones in this sample may be carry-over from other donors' samples. V gene TRBV29-1 combines with J gene TRBJ2-1, with a possible D match to TRBD1 (5 bases). The CDR3 DNA reads TGCAGCGTTGAGGGCAGGGTGGTCTCCAATGAGCAGTTCTTC. Translation gives CSVEGRVVSNEQFF.